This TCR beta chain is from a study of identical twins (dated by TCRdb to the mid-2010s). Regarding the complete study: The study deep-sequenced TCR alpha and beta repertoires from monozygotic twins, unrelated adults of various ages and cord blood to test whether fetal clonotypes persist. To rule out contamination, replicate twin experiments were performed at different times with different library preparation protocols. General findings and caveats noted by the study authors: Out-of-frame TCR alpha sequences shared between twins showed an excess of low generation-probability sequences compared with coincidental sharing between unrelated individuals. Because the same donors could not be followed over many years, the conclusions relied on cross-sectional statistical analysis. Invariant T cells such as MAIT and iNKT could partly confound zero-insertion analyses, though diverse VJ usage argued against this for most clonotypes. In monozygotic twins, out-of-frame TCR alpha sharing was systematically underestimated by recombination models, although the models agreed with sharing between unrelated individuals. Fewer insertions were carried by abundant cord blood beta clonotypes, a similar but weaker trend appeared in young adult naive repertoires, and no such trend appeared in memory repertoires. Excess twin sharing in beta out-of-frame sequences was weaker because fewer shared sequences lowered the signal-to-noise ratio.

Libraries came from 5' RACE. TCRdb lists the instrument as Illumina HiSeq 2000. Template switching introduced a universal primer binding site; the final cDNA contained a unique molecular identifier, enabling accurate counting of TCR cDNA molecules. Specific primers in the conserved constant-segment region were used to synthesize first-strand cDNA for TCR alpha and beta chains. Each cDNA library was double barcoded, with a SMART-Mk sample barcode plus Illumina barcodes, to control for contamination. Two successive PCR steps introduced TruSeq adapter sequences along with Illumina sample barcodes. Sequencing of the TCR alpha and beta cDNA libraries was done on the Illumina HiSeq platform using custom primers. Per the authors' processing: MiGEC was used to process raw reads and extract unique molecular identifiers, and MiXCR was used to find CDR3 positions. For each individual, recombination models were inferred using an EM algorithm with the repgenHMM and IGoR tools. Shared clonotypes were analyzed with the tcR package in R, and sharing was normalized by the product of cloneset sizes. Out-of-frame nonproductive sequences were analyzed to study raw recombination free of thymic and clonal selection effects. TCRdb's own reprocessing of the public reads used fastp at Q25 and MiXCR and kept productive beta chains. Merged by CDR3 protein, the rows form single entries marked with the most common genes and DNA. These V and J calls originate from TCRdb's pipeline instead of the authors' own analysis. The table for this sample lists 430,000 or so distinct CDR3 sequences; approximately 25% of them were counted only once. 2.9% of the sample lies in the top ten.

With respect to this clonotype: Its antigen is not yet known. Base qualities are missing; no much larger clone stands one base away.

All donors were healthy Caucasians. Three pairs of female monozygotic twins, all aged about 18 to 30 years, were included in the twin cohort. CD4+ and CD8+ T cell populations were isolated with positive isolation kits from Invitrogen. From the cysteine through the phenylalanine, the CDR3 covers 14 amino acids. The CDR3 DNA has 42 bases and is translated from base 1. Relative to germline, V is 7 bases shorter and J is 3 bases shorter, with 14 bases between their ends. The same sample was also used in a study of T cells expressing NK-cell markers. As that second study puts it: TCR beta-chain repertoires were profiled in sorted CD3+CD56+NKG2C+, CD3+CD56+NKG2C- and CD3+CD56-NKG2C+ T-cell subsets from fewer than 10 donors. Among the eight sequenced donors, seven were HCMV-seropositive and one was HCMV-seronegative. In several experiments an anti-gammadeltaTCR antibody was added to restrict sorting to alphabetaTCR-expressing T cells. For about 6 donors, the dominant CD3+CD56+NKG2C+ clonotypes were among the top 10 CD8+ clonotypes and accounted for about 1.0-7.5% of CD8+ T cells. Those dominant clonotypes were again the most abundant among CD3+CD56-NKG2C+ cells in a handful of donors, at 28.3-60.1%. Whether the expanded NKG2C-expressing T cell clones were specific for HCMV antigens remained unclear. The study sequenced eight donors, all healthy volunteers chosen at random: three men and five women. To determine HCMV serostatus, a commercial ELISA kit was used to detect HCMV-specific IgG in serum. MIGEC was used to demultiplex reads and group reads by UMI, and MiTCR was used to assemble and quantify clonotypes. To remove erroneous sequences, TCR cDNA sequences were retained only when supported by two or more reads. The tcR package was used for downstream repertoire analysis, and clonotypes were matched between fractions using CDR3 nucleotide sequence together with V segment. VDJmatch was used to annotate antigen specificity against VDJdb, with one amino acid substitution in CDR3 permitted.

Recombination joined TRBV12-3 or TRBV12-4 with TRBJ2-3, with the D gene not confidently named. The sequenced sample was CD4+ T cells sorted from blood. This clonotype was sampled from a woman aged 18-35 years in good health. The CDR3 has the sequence CASTRSLGTDTQYF. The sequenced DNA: TGTGCCAGCACAAGGAGCTTGGGGACAGATACGCAGTATTTT.